This T cell receptor (beta chain) appears in the sequencing data of a study of T cells in tuberculosis. Study-level information: IGRA-negative adolescents, IGRA-positive adolescents with latent tuberculosis and adults with active tuberculosis formed this South African cohort. Broader study findings: Smaller distances to GMM-specific TCRs suggested their expansion in active tuberculosis.

Adolescents were screened for latent TB by skin test and IGRA. Unsorted cryopreserved PBMC were sequenced, averaging approximately 100,000 T cells per clinical donor. CDR1 and CDR2 (germline): SGHAT, FQNNGV. This CDR3 has 16 residues. Trimming took 4 bases from V and 9 from J; bases not matched to a gene: 14. With regard to this clone: Its antigen is as yet unknown.

Only in-frame clones appear in the TCRdb table, and some are missing; sequencing was by immunoSEQ multiplex PCR. The sample has about 30,000 clones; approximately 93% are singletons. Sequences were obtained from PBMCs. This TCR was sampled from a donor between 10 and 29 years old with latent tuberculosis or without tuberculosis infection. The genes are TRBV11-2 and TRBJ2-1; 8 bases are a match to TRBD2. DNA for the CDR3: TGTGCCAGCAGCTCCACCTCTGGGACTAGGCTAGTTGAGCAGTTCTTC. Protein: CASSSTSGTRLVEQFF.